This T cell receptor beta chain is from a study of CD8+ T cells in alopecia areata (dated by TCRdb to the late 2010s). Some background on the complete study: Female C3H/HeJ recipients, roughly 6-11 weeks old, were grafted with skin from C3H/HeJ donors with spontaneous alopecia (about 6-12 months old). To study T cell clonal expansion in alopecia areata, the researchers applied high-throughput TCRbeta sequencing to both the C3H/HeJ mouse model and human patients. Human TCRbeta sequencing covered scalp tissue and sorted CD4+ and CD8+ peripheral blood T cells from patchy and totalis/universalis alopecia areata patients and healthy controls. Scalp clonality was compared across normal scalp (n=4), patchy alopecia areata scalp (n=8), and alopecia totalis/universalis scalp (n=8). RNA came from the PAXgene miRNA kit for fixed scalp, the miRNeasy kit for PBMCs, and the RNeasy kit for mouse skin. TCRbeta CDR3 regions were amplified by immunoSEQ multiplex PCR with 35 Vbeta forward and 13 Jbeta reverse primers.

V and J are trimmed by 5 bases and 3 bases, and the gene matches miss 0 bases of the junction. For CDR1 and CDR2, the germline V gene lists GKSSPN and SITVG. The CDR3 runs 12 amino acids, cysteine and phenylalanine included. Of the CDR3's DNA, 24 bases were read; they are in frame from base 1. Pooled mouse cutaneous lymph node cells were stained for CD4, CD8alpha, NKG2D, NKG2ACE and other markers, then sorted on a BD Influx. This clone was seen only a few times. No cognate antigen has been identified for it. This receptor is murine, so its gene names and germline sequences reflect the mouse genome. The CDR3 extends 4 residues past the end of the read, so its final part is completed from the germline J gene. Receptor amplification or capture employed the immunoSEQ multiplex PCR assay. For TCR sequencing, RNA was extracted from every sample and reverse transcribed into cDNA to serve as template. First-strand cDNA was synthesized with SuperScript III using a 2:1 mix of oligo-dT and random hexamers. A synthetic immune receptor repertoire was used to measure amplification bias, and any remaining bias was corrected computationally. Sequencing of the libraries was done on Illumina HiSeq with 60 bp reads that cover the CDR3, reading from J toward V. The authors processed their data as follows. After raw reads were preprocessed to remove errors, the CDR3 was defined following IMGT conventions as running from the conserved cysteine to phenylalanine. Clonality was calculated as 1 minus Shannon entropy normalized by log2 of the number of productive unique TCRs. Scalp TCRbeta sequences were cross-referenced with sorted blood CD4 and CD8 repertoires so that the CD4 or CD8 identity of scalp clones could be inferred. TCRdb limited this immuneACCESS table to in-frame rearrangements with V and J called. A share of clones is missing; checked studies link under half to unresolved V genes, and the rest is unexplained. V, J and clone size are taken as reported in that table, and D and trimming were inferred from the DNA itself. This sample is represented by over 250,000 clones, with no singletons among them. The ten largest clonotypes hold roughly 1.2% of the sample.

Results the study describes overall, beyond this receptor: Shared TCR sequences between patients were less evident than in mice, which may be partly attributable to HLA diversity in the patient population. Resident alphabeta T cells in normal human skin are also sequenced, complicating scalp TCR repertoire analysis, unlike mouse skin dominated by gammadelta T cells. Compared with normal scalp, lesional scalp had higher clonality and more expanded CD8+ clones, particularly in alopecia totalis/universalis, a pattern that suggests antigenic drive.

The source of this sequence is a C3H/HeJ mouse with alopecia areata. For this strain, the MHC haplotype is H2-k. The sequence is built from TRBV31 and TRBJ2-5, with 9 junctional bases fitting TRBD1. Sequencing used CD4+ T cells sorted from a lymph node. The CDR3 amino acid sequence is: CAWGQGQDTQYF. The CDR3 bases that were read are TGTGCCTGGGGACAGGGGCAAGAC.